A selection of T cell receptor beta chains follows, all from one sample in a study of read filtering for tumor transcriptome and immune sequencing. TCRdb re-called the reads with MiXCR, one entry per CDR3 protein. The sample holds approximately 61,000 distinct CDR3 sequences, roughly a fifth seen once. Sequenced material: a population of CD138-negative cells sorted from bone marrow. Receptor source: a donor aged 40 or older with multiple myeloma. The CDR3 runs from the conserved cysteine through the conserved F or W. Fields, in order: CDR3 protein, CDR3 DNA, clone size, J gene, V gene, D gene. A D gene is named only where the DNA matches it firmly. Clone size, where shown, is once, few, many, or a class for clones that have expanded.

CDR3 protein: CASSQTSPDEQYF; CDR3 DNA: TGTGCCAGCAGCCAGACTAGTCCCGACGAGCAGTACTTC; clone size: many; J gene: TRBJ2-7; V gene: TRBV28; D gene: .
CDR3 protein: CSVKNQETQYF; CDR3 DNA: TGCAGCGTGAAGAACCAAGAGACCCAGTACTTC; clone size: few; J gene: TRBJ2-5; V gene: TRBV29-1; D gene: .
CDR3 protein: CASSVAGGYTGELFF; CDR3 DNA: TGTGCCAGCAGCGTAGCCGGGGGGTACACCGGGGAGCTGTTTTTT; clone size: many; J gene: TRBJ2-2; V gene: TRBV9; D gene: TRBD2
CDR3 protein: CASSPPGTRGGFF; CDR3 DNA: TGTGCCAGCAGCCCCCCAGGGACCCGGGGAGGTTTCTTT; clone size: many; J gene: TRBJ1-1; V gene: TRBV28; D gene: .
CDR3 protein: CASSQDPAPLAKNIQYF; CDR3 DNA: TGTGCCAGCAGCCAAGACCCGGCGCCACTAGCCAAAAACATTCAGTACTTC; clone size: many; J gene: TRBJ2-4; V gene: TRBV4-2; D gene: .
CDR3 protein: CASCYAGQGGEQYF; CDR3 DNA: TGTGCCAGCTGCTACGCAGGACAGGGCGGCGAGCAGTACTTC; clone size: many; J gene: TRBJ2-7; V gene: TRBV3-1; D gene: TRBD1
CDR3 protein: CASSLQGARGETQYF; CDR3 DNA: TGTGCCAGCAGTTTACAGGGGGCTAGGGGGGAGACCCAGTACTTC; clone size: many; J gene: TRBJ2-5; V gene: TRBV27; D gene: TRBD1
CDR3 protein: CSANPGTAYEQYF; CDR3 DNA: TGCAGTGCTAATCCCGGGACAGCCTACGAGCAGTACTTC; clone size: many; J gene: TRBJ2-7; V gene: TRBV20-1; D gene: TRBD1
CDR3 protein: CASSRHGGQDNEQFF; CDR3 DNA: TGTGCCAGCAGCCGGCACGGCGGACAGGACAATGAGCAGTTCTTC; clone size: many; J gene: TRBJ2-1; V gene: TRBV7-9; D gene: TRBD1
CDR3 protein: CASSLGLQGRSSGANVLTF; CDR3 DNA: TGTGCCAGCAGCTTAGGGTTGCAGGGTAGGTCCTCTGGGGCCAACGTCCTGACTTTC; clone size: many; J gene: TRBJ2-6; V gene: TRBV11-2; D gene: .
CDR3 protein: CASSQGTGFSGANVLTF; CDR3 DNA: TGTGCCAGCAGCCAGGGGACAGGATTCTCTGGGGCCAACGTCCTGACTTTC; clone size: many; J gene: TRBJ2-6; V gene: TRBV3-1; D gene: TRBD1
CDR3 protein: CSAPLGLYYEQYF; CDR3 DNA: TGCAGTGCTCCCCTTGGACTGTACTACGAGCAGTACTTC; clone size: many; J gene: TRBJ2-7; V gene: TRBV20-1; D gene: .
CDR3 protein: CASSGGGFTEAFF; CDR3 DNA: TGCGCCAGCAGCGGAGGGGGTTTCACTGAAGCTTTCTTT; clone size: many; J gene: TRBJ1-1; V gene: TRBV5-1; D gene: .
CDR3 protein: CASSLDVVHEQFF; CDR3 DNA: TGTGCCAGCAGCTTAGACGTAGTCCATGAGCAGTTCTTC; clone size: .; J gene: TRBJ2-1; V gene: TRBV7-3; D gene: .
CDR3 protein: CSAGVRSRETQYF; CDR3 DNA: TGCAGTGCCGGGGTCCGGTCCCGGGAGACCCAGTACTTC; clone size: many; J gene: TRBJ2-5; V gene: TRBV20-1; D gene: .
CDR3 protein: CASSAPGLAGVEQFF; CDR3 DNA: TGTGCCAGCAGTGCCCCGGGACTAGCGGGAGTTGAGCAGTTCTTC; clone size: many; J gene: TRBJ2-1; V gene: TRBV2; D gene: TRBD2
CDR3 protein: CASSQDRRQSGYTF; CDR3 DNA: TGTGCCAGCAGCCAAGATCGCCGGCAGTCGGGCTACACCTTC; clone size: many; J gene: TRBJ1-2; V gene: TRBV14; D gene: .